Below are 32 T cell receptor beta chains sequenced from a single sample in a study of T cell responses to AZD1222 COVID-19 vaccine. The protocol was immunoSEQ multiplex PCR, while the TCRdb copy is restricted to in-frame clones and leaves out a portion. The sample lists about 110,000 clones; 70% to 90% were seen once. The source was peripheral blood, collected on day 0 of AZD1222 vaccination. The receptors come from an adult in good health.

The chain employs TRBV7-9 and TRBJ1-2, with no clear D. Trimming took off 6 bases at V and 1 base at J, with 18 bases between the two ends. The CDR3 runs to 16 residues. Germline V lookup: CDR1 SEHNR, CDR2 FQNEAQ (reference sequence). CDR3 DNA: TGTGCCAGCAGTTTCCCATCCGGCACAGATAACTATGGCTACACCTTC. It encodes CASSFPSGTDNYGYTF. Full variable domain (missing parts from reference TRBV7-9 and TRBJ1-2): DTGVSQNPRHKITKRGQNVTFRCDPISEHNRLYWYRQTLGQGPEFLTYFQNEAQLEKSRLLSDRFSAERPKGSFSTLEIQRTEQGDSAMYLCASSFPSGTDNYGYTFGSGTRLTVV.

J is TRBJ1-4 and V is TRBV19, with D unresolved. Germline V gene sequence: CDR1 LNHDA, CDR2 SQIVND (reference sequence). Trimming stripped 3 bases from V and 3 bases from J, with 11 bases between. The CDR3 spans 15 residues. The CDR3 region is CASSMAAGPNEKLFF. The DNA for the CDR3 is TGTGCCAGTAGTATGGCGGCAGGCCCTAATGAAAAACTGTTTTTT.

The chain has TRBV6-6 and TRBJ2-1, with a weak D call TRBD1 (6 bases). Germline V gene data show CDR1 as MNHNY and CDR2 as SVGAGI (reference sequence). With 6 bases removed from V and 5 bases from J, the gap between germline ends came to 20 bases. The CDR3 spans 16 residues. CDR3 sequence (DNA): TGTGCCAGCAGCCAACGACAGGCCCTACTAAACAATGAGCAGTTCTTC. Its translation: CASSQRQALLNNEQFF.

This rearrangement joins TRBV19 to TRBJ2-2; TRBD2 aligns across 9 bases. CDR1 is LNHDA and CDR2 is SQIVND in the germline V gene (reference sequence). The V segment lost 7 bases and the J segment 2 bases; nucleotides outside the gene matches: 14. This CDR3 comprises 18 residues. CDR3 amino acids: CASMGWIAGVSNTGELFF. The CDR3 nucleotides read TGTGCCAGTATGGGGTGGATAGCGGGGGTCTCAAACACCGGGGAGCTGTTTTTT.

The chain recombines TRBV19 with TRBJ1-5; D remains ambiguous. The V end was cut by 4 bases, the J end by 6 bases, with 16 bases between. The CDR3 is made up of 15 amino acids. Germline V gene data show CDR1 as LNHDA and CDR2 as SQIVND (reference sequence). The CDR3 nucleotides are TGTGCCAGTAGTACCCCGGGCGAGGGCCGTCAGCCCCAGCATTTT. This sequence encodes CASSTPGEGRQPQHF.

As regards this clone: Other nucleotide sequences in the sample specify the same CDR3. This rearrangement joins TRBV15 to TRBJ1-2; D might be TRBD1 (6 bases). CDR1 and CDR2 (germline): LNHNV, YYDKDF (reference sequence). The CDR3 totals 14 residues. Trimming took off 0 bases at V and 3 bases at J, with 8 bases between the two ends. The CDR3 DNA sequence: TGTGCCACCAGCAGAGATAGGGGGGACTATGGCTACACCTTC. Translation: CATSRDRGDYGYTF.

The CDR3 loop reads CASRQSNTEAFF. The CDR3 DNA sequence: TGCGCCAGCAGACAGAGCAACACTGAAGCTTTCTTT. The J gene is TRBJ1-1, the V gene TRBV5-1; D not resolved. CDR3 length: 12 residues. V lost 5 bases and J 2 bases, leaving 7 bases between the germline ends. Per germline, CDR1 SGHRS and CDR2 YFSETQ.

The V and J genes are TRBV6-2 or TRBV6-3 and TRBJ1-5, with unresolved D. CDR1 is MNHEY and CDR2 is SVGEGT in the germline V gene. This CDR3 has 14 amino acids. The V and J ends lost 4 bases and 4 bases respectively, with 11 bases between them. The CDR3 loop reads CASSFVGQNQPQHF. DNA for the CDR3: TGTGCCAGCAGTTTCGTAGGCCAAAATCAGCCCCAGCATTTT.

The rearrangement links TRBV7-8 to TRBJ1-4, with TRBD1 matching over 7 bases. The CDR3 extends over 15 amino acids. V shed 5 bases, J shed 5 bases, and the junction held 8 bases outside the gene matches. Germline values: CDR1 SGHVS, CDR2 FQNEAQ. This CDR3 is CASSVTTGSNEKLFF. CDR3 nucleotide sequence: TGTGCCAGCAGCGTAACGACAGGGTCGAATGAAAAACTGTTTTTT.

CDR3 sequence reads: CASSHRRLGRGTEAFF. Here the CDR3 DNA reads TGTGCCAGCAGCCACCGTCGTCTGGGGAGGGGCACTGAAGCTTTCTTT. The chain is built from TRBV3-1 (or the pseudogene TRBV3-2) and TRBJ1-1; D is perhaps TRBD1 (5 bases). The CDR3 is made up of 16 amino acids. Germline-derived CDR1 and CDR2 are LGHDT and YNNKEL (reference sequence). V lost 3 bases and J 4 bases, leaving 18 bases between the germline ends.

The V call is TRBV2, the J call TRBJ2-5; tentatively, D is TRBD1 or TRBD2 (5 bases each). The CDR3 length is 13 residues. Trimming cost V 3 bases and J 7 bases, with 12 bases left between them. CDR1 is SNHLY, CDR2 FYNNEI, per germline. In DNA, the CDR3 is TGTGCCAGCAGTGAGGGACCTAGGGGGACCCAGTACTTC. It specifies CASSEGPRGTQYF.

The J gene is TRBJ1-4, the V gene TRBV6-5; 9 positions agree with TRBD1. V lost 6 bases to trimming and J lost 5 bases; unmatched junction nucleotides: 4. The CDR3 spans 14 residues. Germline loops: CDR1 MNHEY, CDR2 SVGAGI. CDR3 nucleotide sequence: TGTGCCAGCAGAGACAGGGGGGGCAATGAAAAACTGTTTTTT. It encodes CASRDRGGNEKLFF.

The chain joins TRBV3-1 (or the pseudogene TRBV3-2) to TRBJ2-7; D is possibly TRBD1 (5 bases). Germline CDR1 and CDR2: LGHDT and YNNKEL (reference sequence). The CDR3 is made up of 14 amino acids. Trimming took off 1 base at V and 3 bases at J, with 10 bases between the two ends. The CDR3 DNA follows: TGTGCCAGCAGCCAAGGACAGAAAATCTACGAGCAGTACTTC. It is translated as CASSQGQKIYEQYF.

The gene calls are TRBV7-8 and TRBJ2-5, with 7 positions matching TRBD1. V lost 3 bases and J lost 2; bases outside the gene matches: 6. From germline, CDR1 is SGHVS and CDR2 FQNEAQ. The CDR3 runs to 15 residues. The CDR3 reads CASSLWTGQQETQYF. CDR3 bases: TGTGCCAGCAGCTTGTGGACAGGACAACAAGAGACCCAGTACTTC.

This clone has only a few counts. This rearrangement joins TRBV1 to TRBJ1-2; the table calls TRBD1, which could not be checked here. TRBV1 corresponds to a pseudogene. CDR3 length: 14 residues. CDR3 in amino acids: CTSSQDEGDYGYTF. In DNA form, the CDR3 reads TGCACCAGCAGCCAAGACGAGGGGGACTATGGCTACACCTTC.

The gene calls are TRBV18 and TRBJ1-4; 8 nucleotides line up with TRBD1. Germline loops: CDR1 KGHSH, CDR2 LQKENI. V was clipped by 3 bases and J by 8 bases; unmatched bases: 8. CDR3 length: 15 amino acids. CDR3 nucleotides: TGTGCCAGCTCACCCGGACAGGGCGGCCGAGAAAAACTGTTTTTT. Translating it yields CASSPGQGGREKLFF.

The chain links TRBV9 to TRBJ1-2; the match to TRBD1 covers 8 bases. Trimming removed 2 bases from V and 4 bases from J; junction bases left unmatched: 7. The CDR3 has 15 amino acids. Germline lookup yields CDR1 SGDLS and CDR2 YYNGEE. CDR3 region: CASSVGGQASYGYTF. CDR3 sequence (DNA): TGTGCCAGCAGCGTCGGGGGACAGGCATCCTATGGCTACACCTTC. Full variable domain (rest looked up from reference TRBV9 and TRBJ1-2): DSGVTQTPKHLITATGQRVTLRCSPRSGDLSVYWYQQSLDQGLQFLIQYYNGEERAKGNILERFSAQQFPDLHSELNLSSLELGDSALYFCASSVGGQASYGYTFGSGTRLTVV.

The V call is TRBV4-2, the J call TRBJ2-4, with D uncertain. Trimming shortened V by 1 base and J by 8 bases, and 12 bases separated the two germline ends. The germline gives CDR1 LGHNA, CDR2 YNFKEQ. The CDR3 sequence is 14 residues long. The CDR3 coding sequence is TGTGCCAGCAGCCAAGGGGATTCAAGGGACATTCAGTACTTC. Translating it yields CASSQGDSRDIQYF.

This clone was picked up one time. The rearrangement joins TRBV4-2 to TRBJ1-4; D gene uncertain. CDR1 and CDR2 (germline): LGHNA, YNFKEQ. The length of the CDR3 is 17 residues. V was clipped by 0 bases and J by 3 bases, with 14 bases between them. The CDR3 DNA reads as TGTGCCAGCAGCCAAGAAGTAGTCACCTACTCTAATGAAAAACTGTTTTTT. Translating it yields CASSQEVVTYSNEKLFF.

This clone was seen only once. The chain links TRBV12-3 or TRBV12-4 to TRBJ1-6; D not certain. V gave up 2 bases and J gave up 7 bases, with 6 bases separating them. The CDR3 contains 13 residues. The CDR3 DNA reads TGTGCCAGCAGTTTAATGGAGAATTCACCCCTCCACTTT. It yields the protein CASSLMENSPLHF.

The V gene is TRBV6-5, the J gene TRBJ1-4; a weak D match, TRBD1 (6 bases). Trimming removed 2 bases from V and 6 bases from J, with 10 bases in between. The CDR3 runs 14 residues. Germline values: CDR1 MNHEY, CDR2 SVGAGI. This chain's CDR3 is CASSYGTKDEKLFF. Here the CDR3 DNA reads TGTGCCAGCAGTTACGGGACAAAGGATGAAAAACTGTTTTTT.

This clone appeared a single time. The chain couples TRBV12-3 or TRBV12-4 to TRBJ2-3; D is perhaps TRBD2 (7 bases). Trimming pared 6 bases from V and 6 bases from J, leaving 10 bases between. The CDR3 loop spans 12 amino acids. The CDR3 reads CASSRGADTQYF. The CDR3 DNA reads as TGTGCCAGCAGCCGGGGGGCGGATACGCAGTATTTT.

The chain is built from TRBV14 and TRBJ1-2; D not resolved. The V end lost 3 bases, the J end lost 14 bases, and 16 bases lay between the germline ends. The CDR3 loop spans 12 amino acids. CDR1 SGHDN and CDR2 FVKESK come from the germline V gene. The CDR3 DNA reads TGTGCCAGCAGCCACAGACCGCGGGATGTAACCTTC. This encodes CASSHRPRDVTF. Supplemented by reference TRBV14 and TRBJ1-2, the full variable domain reads EAGVTQFPSHSVIEKGQTVTLRCDPISGHDNLYWYRRVMGKEIKFLLHFVKESKQDESGMPNNRFLAERTGGTYSTLKVQPAELEDSGVYFCASSHRPRDVTFGSGTRLTVV.

This rearrangement joins TRBV6-5 to TRBJ2-1; unclear D gene. Germline V lookup: CDR1 MNHEY, CDR2 SVGAGI. V shed 7 bases and J shed 1 base, with 11 bases lying between them. This CDR3 contains 14 residues. For the CDR3, the DNA is TGTGCCAGCACTCCGATGGGTTCCTACAATGAGCAGTTCTTC. Protein product: CASTPMGSYNEQFF.

The rearrangement uses TRBV7-9 and TRBJ2-7; TRBD2 aligns across 9 bases. The CDR3 covers 14 residues. J was trimmed by 2 bases and V by 7 bases; bases with no gene match: 6. Germline CDR1 and CDR2: SEHNR and FQNEAQ (reference sequence). This CDR3 is CASNPGLAAYEQYF. The CDR3 DNA is TGTGCCAGCAACCCGGGACTAGCAGCCTACGAGCAGTACTTC.

The V and J genes are TRBV6-4 and TRBJ1-2; TRBD1 aligns across 10 bases. The CDR3 is made up of 15 amino acids. Germline V gives CDR1 MRHNA, CDR2 SNTAGT. Losses at the gene ends were 3 bases for V and 7 bases for J; bases not matched to a gene: 8. The CDR3 protein is CASSEKTGGKVGYTF. CDR3 bases: TGTGCCAGCAGTGAGAAGACAGGGGGCAAGGTTGGCTACACCTTC.

The chain joins TRBV7-8 to TRBJ1-1; D unclear. CDR1 SGHVS and CDR2 FQNEAQ come from the germline V gene. This CDR3 is 14 amino acids long. Trimming pared 1 base from V and 1 base from J, leaving 7 bases between. This chain's CDR3 is CASSLVEQNTEAFF. The CDR3 DNA reads as TGTGCCAGCAGCTTAGTTGAGCAGAACACTGAAGCTTTCTTT.

This chain connects TRBV5-6 to TRBJ2-1, with a possible D match to TRBD2 (6 bases). Per the germline V gene, CDR1 is SGHDT and CDR2 is YYEEEE. V lost 2 bases, J lost 4 bases, and 16 bases lay in between. The CDR3 has 16 amino acids. CDR3 loop: CASSFVGPGVYNEQFF. CDR3 bases: TGTGCCAGCAGCTTCGTCGGACCGGGGGTGTACAATGAGCAGTTCTTC.

V and J are TRBV11-2 and TRBJ1-2; D is undetermined. V was clipped by 6 bases and J by 1 base, with 12 bases between them. Per the germline V gene, CDR1 is SGHAT and CDR2 is FQNNGV. The length of the CDR3 is 14 residues. The CDR3 DNA sequence: TGTGCCAGCAGTTCTACAAAGAGTAACTATGGCTACACCTTC. Translating it yields CASSSTKSNYGYTF.

The rearrangement links TRBV7-9 to TRBJ2-5, with D perhaps TRBD2 (5 bases). CDR3 length: 15 residues. The V gene lost 5 bases and the J gene lost 2 bases, with 15 bases spanning the gap. Germline V CDR1 and CDR2: SEHNR, FQNEAQ (reference sequence). DNA for the CDR3: TGTGCCAGCAGCCGAGGGTCGGGGATACAAGAGACCCAGTACTTC. This codes for CASSRGSGIQETQYF.

This rearrangement joins TRBV9 to TRBJ1-1, with D hard to call. The CDR3 is 13 residues long. Trimming shortened V by 3 bases and J by 4 bases, and 10 bases separated the two germline ends. Per germline, CDR1 SGDLS and CDR2 YYNGEE. The CDR3 loop reads CASSAGWTTEAFF. For the CDR3, the DNA is TGTGCCAGCAGCGCCGGGTGGACCACTGAAGCTTTCTTT.

This sequence joins TRBV7-6 and TRBJ2-5; 7 bases agree with TRBD1. Looked up from germline, CDR1 is SGHVS and CDR2 is FNYEAQ. The J segment lost 0 bases and the V segment lost 5 bases, leaving 6 bases of the junction unmatched. The CDR3 is made up of 15 amino acids. As DNA, the CDR3 is TGTGCCAGCAGCGAAAGACAGGGAAACCAAGAGACCCAGTACTTC. Encoded protein: CASSERQGNQETQYF.